This T cell receptor (beta chain) derives from a study of shared clonotypes between healthy human individuals. General study findings and limits: The study sampled only blood, and tissue repertoires likely differ. Naive subsets usually exceeded memory subsets in estimated richness.

Trimming cost V 0 bases and J 0 bases; bases outside gene matches: 7. Germline CDR1 and CDR2: SGDLS and YYNGEE. There are 17 residues in the CDR3. As to this clone: Its antigen remains unknown.

Assay used: immunoSEQ multiplex PCR; TCRdb lists only in-frame clones, some missing. The table shows roughly 1,800,000 clones, with about 95% occurring only once. It was CD45RO-negative cells, positively selected for CCR7, that made up naive CD8 cells, with terminally differentiated effector memory CD45RA+ cells excluded. This receptor was taken from a man aged 18 to 35 in good health. Sequencing was done on a sample of naive CD8+ T cells sorted from blood. The rearrangement uses TRBV9 and TRBJ2-3; 7 positions agree with TRBD2. The CDR3 spells CASSVASGGTSTDTQYF. The CDR3 DNA follows: TGTGCCAGCAGCGTAGCTAGCGGTGGCACTAGCACAGATACGCAGTATTTT.